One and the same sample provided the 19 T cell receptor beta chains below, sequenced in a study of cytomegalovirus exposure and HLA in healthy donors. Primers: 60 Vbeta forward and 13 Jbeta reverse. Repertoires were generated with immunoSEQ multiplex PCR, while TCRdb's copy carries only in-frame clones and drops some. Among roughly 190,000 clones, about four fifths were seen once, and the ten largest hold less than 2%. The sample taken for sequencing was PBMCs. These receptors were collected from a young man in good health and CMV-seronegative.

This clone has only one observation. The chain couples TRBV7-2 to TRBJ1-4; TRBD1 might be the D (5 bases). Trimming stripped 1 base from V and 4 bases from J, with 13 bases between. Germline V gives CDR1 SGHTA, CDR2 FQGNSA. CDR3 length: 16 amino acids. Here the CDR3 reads CASSLEPGLGNEKLFF. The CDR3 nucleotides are TGTGCCAGCAGCTTAGAACCGGGACTGGGTAATGAAAAACTGTTTTTT.

CDR3 amino acids: CASIFFRLGQGSYEQYF. The CDR3, as DNA: TGCGCCAGCATATTTTTCCGCCTGGGACAGGGCTCCTACGAGCAGTACTTC. The chain carries TRBV10-1 and TRBJ2-7, with 9 bases that match TRBD1. Trimming took 7 bases from V and 0 from J; bases not matched to a gene: 13. This CDR3 is built from 17 residues. Germline V CDR1 and CDR2: WNHNN, SYGVQD (reference sequence).

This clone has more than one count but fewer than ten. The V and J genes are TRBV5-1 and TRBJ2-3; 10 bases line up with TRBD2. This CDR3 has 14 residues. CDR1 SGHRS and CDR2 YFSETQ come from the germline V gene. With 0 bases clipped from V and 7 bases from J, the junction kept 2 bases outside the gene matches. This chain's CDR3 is CASSLETSGYTQYF. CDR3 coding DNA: TGCGCCAGCAGCTTGGAGACTAGCGGGTATACGCAGTATTTT.

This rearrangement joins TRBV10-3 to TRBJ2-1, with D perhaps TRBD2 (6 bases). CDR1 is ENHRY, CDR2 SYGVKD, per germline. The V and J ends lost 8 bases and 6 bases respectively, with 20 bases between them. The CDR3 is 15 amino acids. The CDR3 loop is CAIGTPNFGGNEQFF. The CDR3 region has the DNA TGTGCCATCGGGACTCCAAACTTCGGCGGCAATGAGCAGTTCTTC.

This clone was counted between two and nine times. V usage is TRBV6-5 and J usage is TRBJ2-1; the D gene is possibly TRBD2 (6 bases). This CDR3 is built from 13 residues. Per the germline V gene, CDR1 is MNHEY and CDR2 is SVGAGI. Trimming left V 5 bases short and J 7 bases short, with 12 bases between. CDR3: CASSEGDWNEQFF. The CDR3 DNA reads TGTGCCAGCAGTGAAGGGGACTGGAATGAGCAGTTCTTC.

CDR3 nucleotides: TGCGCCAGCAGCCAAGATACCCCACTAGCGGGAGAGACCGGGGAGCTGTTTTTT. It yields the protein CASSQDTPLAGETGELFF. The rearrangement joins TRBV4-1 to TRBJ2-2; 11 nucleotides line up with TRBD2. After removal of 0 bases from V and 5 bases from J, the junction contained 8 bases not matched to a gene. The CDR3 extends over 18 amino acids. Germline V lookup: CDR1 MGHRA, CDR2 YSYEKL.

The CDR3: CAWSVLASGRVEQFF. In nucleotides, the CDR3 is TGTGCCTGGAGTGTACTCGCTAGCGGGAGAGTTGAGCAGTTCTTC. The chain links TRBV30 to TRBJ2-1, with TRBD2 identical over 10 bases. Germline lookup yields CDR1 GTSNPN and CDR2 SVGIG (reference sequence). The CDR3 spans 15 residues. V was pared by 0 bases and J by 9 bases, with 8 bases of the junction left unmatched.

CDR3: CSVGPRGQRYEQYF. DNA of the CDR3: TGCAGCGTTGGCCCTAGGGGACAGAGATACGAGCAGTACTTC. The chain is built from TRBV29-1 and TRBJ2-7; 7 bases fit TRBD1. V shed 4 bases and J 4 bases; nucleotides not matched to a gene: 10. The germline V gene encodes CDR1 SQVTM and CDR2 ANQGSEA. There are 14 residues in the CDR3.

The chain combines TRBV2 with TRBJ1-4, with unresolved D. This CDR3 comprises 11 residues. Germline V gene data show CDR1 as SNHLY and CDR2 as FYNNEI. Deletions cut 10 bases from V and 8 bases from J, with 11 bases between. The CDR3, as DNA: TGTGCCACCCGTTTGAGCGAAAAACTGTTTTTT. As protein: CATRLSEKLFF.

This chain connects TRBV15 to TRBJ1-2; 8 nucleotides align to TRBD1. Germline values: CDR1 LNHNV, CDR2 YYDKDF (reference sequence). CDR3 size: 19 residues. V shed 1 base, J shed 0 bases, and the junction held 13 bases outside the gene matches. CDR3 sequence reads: CATSRGDVDRALSNYGYTF. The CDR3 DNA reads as TGTGCCACCAGCAGAGGGGACGTGGACAGGGCCCTATCTAACTATGGCTACACCTTC.

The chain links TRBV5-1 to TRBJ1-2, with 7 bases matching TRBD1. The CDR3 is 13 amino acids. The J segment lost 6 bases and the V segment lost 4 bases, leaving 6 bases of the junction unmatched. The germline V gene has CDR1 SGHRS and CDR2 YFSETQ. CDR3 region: CASSQTGMDGYTF. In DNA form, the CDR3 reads TGCGCCAGCAGCCAGACAGGGATGGATGGCTACACCTTC.

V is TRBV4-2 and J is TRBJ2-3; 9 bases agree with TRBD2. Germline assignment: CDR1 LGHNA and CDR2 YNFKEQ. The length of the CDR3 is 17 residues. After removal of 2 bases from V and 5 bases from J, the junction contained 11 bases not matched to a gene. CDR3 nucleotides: TGTGCCAGCAGCCAACGGGACGTGGCGGGAGGGAAAGATACGCAGTATTTT. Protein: CASSQRDVAGGKDTQYF.

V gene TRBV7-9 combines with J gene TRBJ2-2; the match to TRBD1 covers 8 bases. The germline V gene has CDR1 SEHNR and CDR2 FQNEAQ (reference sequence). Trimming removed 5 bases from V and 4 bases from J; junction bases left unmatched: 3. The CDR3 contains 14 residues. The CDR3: CASSPDRVTGELFF. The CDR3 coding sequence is TGTGCCAGCAGCCCGGACAGGGTCACCGGGGAGCTGTTTTTT.

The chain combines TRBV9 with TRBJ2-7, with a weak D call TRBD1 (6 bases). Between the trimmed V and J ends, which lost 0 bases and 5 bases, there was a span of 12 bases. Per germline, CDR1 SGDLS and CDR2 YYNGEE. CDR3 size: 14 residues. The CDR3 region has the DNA TGTGCCAGCAGCGTAGTAGGGGGTTTCGACGAGCAGTACTTC. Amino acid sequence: CASSVVGGFDEQYF.

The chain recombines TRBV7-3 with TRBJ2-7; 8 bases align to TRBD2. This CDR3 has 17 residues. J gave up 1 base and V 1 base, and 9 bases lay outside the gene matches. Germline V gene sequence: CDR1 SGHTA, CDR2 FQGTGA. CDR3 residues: CASSLISTSGLSYEQYF. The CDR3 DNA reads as TGTGCCAGCAGCTTAATTAGCACTAGCGGACTATCCTACGAGCAGTACTTC.

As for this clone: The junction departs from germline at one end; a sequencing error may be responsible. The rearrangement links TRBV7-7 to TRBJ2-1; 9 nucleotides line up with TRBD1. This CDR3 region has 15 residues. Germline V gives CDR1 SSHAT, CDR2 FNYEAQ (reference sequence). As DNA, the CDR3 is TGTGCTAGCAGCCCCTCCGGGACAGGGTCTAATGAGCAGTTCTTC. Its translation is CASSPSGTGSNEQFF.

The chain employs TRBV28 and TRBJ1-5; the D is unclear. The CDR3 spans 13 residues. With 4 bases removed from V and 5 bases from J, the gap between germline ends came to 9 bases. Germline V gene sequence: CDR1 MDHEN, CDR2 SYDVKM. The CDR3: CASSSPVDQPQHF. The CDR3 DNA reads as TGTGCCAGCAGTTCCCCGGTAGATCAGCCCCAGCATTTT.

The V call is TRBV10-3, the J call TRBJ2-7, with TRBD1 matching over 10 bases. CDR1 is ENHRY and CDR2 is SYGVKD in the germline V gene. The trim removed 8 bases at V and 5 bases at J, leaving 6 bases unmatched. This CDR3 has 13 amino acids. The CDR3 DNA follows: TGTGCCATCCGGGACAGGGGATGGAACGAGCAGTACTTC. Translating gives CAIRDRGWNEQYF.

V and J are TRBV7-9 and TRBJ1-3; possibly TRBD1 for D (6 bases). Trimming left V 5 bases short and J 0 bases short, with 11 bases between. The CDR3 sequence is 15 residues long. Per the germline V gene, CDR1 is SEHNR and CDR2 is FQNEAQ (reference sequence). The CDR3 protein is CASSTGQHSGNTIYF. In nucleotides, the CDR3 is TGTGCCAGCAGCACCGGACAGCACTCTGGAAACACCATATATTTT.